These T cell receptor beta chains were read from a single sample in a study of T cell responses to AZD1222 COVID-19 vaccine. Data came from immunoSEQ multiplex PCR; TCRdb stores just in-frame clones and leaves some out. The sample comprises some 190,000 clones, about 94% of which are singletons, and around 1.7% rests with the top ten. Sequenced here: peripheral blood, sampled 28 days after the second dose of the MenACWY control vaccine. These receptors were collected from an adult who received the MenACWY meningococcal vaccine as a control. Each CDR3 is given with its conserved first and last residue. The D gene is left open where the match is weak. Not every row has a clone size; where given, it reads once, few, many or a size class.

clone_size	v_call	d_call	j_call	cdr3_nt	cdr3_aa
NA	TRBV6-5	NA	TRBJ1-4	TGTGCCAGCAGCCACAAAGGGGAGGCTAGTGAAAAACTGTTTTTT	CASSHKGEASEKLFF
NA	TRBV9	NA	TRBJ1-2	TGTGCCAGCAGCGTAGGTCTCGGGGACTATGGCTACACCTTC	CASSVGLGDYGYTF
NA	TRBV10-3	NA	TRBJ1-2	TGTGCCATCAGGGGGCTGGACTATGGCTACACCTTC	CAIRGLDYGYTF
NA	TRBV5-1	TRBD2	TRBJ2-5	TGCGCCAGCAGCTTGGAGGGTAGCGGGGGCCAAGAGACCCAGTACTTC	CASSLEGSGGQETQYF
NA	TRBV10-3	TRBD1	TRBJ2-5	TGTGCCATCGGGACAGCCGGTGAGACCCAGTACTTC	CAIGTAGETQYF
once	TRBV24-1	TRBD1	TRBJ2-2	TGTGCCACCAGTGACCCTAACAGGGGCGTCACCGGGGAGCTGTTTTTT	CATSDPNRGVTGELFF
NA	TRBV5-6	NA	TRBJ2-5	TGTGCCAGCAGCTTGAGTGTCTTAGCGGATCAAGAGACCCAGTACTTC	CASSLSVLADQETQYF
NA	TRBV9	NA	TRBJ1-2	TGTGCCAGCAGCCCCGCTAGGGCTAACTATGGCTACACCTTC	CASSPARANYGYTF
NA	TRBV7-9	NA	TRBJ2-2	TGTGCCAGCAGCCCCCAGGACTTGAACACCGGGGAGCTGTTTTTT	CASSPQDLNTGELFF
once	TRBV6-4	TRBD2	TRBJ2-3	TGTGCCAGCAGTCCGGGACTAGGGGCAGATACGCAGTATTTT	CASSPGLGADTQYF
once	TRBV6-5	NA	TRBJ1-1	TGTGCCAGCAGCCCAGGGATACCTGAAGCTTTCTTT	CASSPGIPEAFF
NA	TRBV7-6	NA	TRBJ2-5	TGTGCCAGCAGTCCAGCCGCGGCCCTTGAAGGAGAGACCCAGTACTTC	CASSPAAALEGETQYF
NA	TRBV5-5	NA	TRBJ1-4	TGTGCCAGCAGCCGACAGCCGGGGGATGAAAAACTGTTTTTT	CASSRQPGDEKLFF
NA	TRBV6-5	TRBD2	TRBJ2-7	TGTGCCAGCAGATTAGCGGGAGCCTACGAGCAGTACTTC	CASRLAGAYEQYF
NA	TRBV4-3	NA	TRBJ1-2	TGCGCCAGCAGCCAACCCGGGACACCAAACTATGGCTACACCTTC	CASSQPGTPNYGYTF
once	TRBV18	NA	TRBJ1-1	TGTGCCAGCTCACCACCCGAGATGAACACTGAAGCTTTCTTT	CASSPPEMNTEAFF
NA	TRBV14	NA	TRBJ2-7	TGTGCCAGCAGCCAAGGGTACGGCTCCTACGAGCAGTACTTC	CASSQGYGSYEQYF
NA	TRBV9	NA	TRBJ2-1	TGTGCCACCCCCAAGGGCCAGAATGAGCAGTTCTTC	CATPKGQNEQFF
few	TRBV11-3	TRBD2	TRBJ2-1	TGTGCCAGCAGCCCGGGGGGTCCCTACAATGAGCAGTTCTTC	CASSPGGPYNEQFF
NA	TRBV6-2/TRBV6-3	TRBD2	TRBJ2-3	TGTGCCAGCAGTTGGGAGCGGGGGACCGTTCTTGACTCTACGCAGTATTTT	CASSWERGTVLDSTQYF
NA	TRBV19	NA	TRBJ2-3	TGTGCCAGTAGTTTAGGACTTCGGTACACAGATACGCAGTATTTT	CASSLGLRYTDTQYF
NA	TRBV18	NA	TRBJ2-7	TGTGCCAGCTCACCAACAGGGACCTACGAGCAGTACTTC	CASSPTGTYEQYF
once	TRBV3-1/TRBV3-2	NA	TRBJ2-5	TGTGCCAGCAGCCAGAACCAAGAGACCCAGTACTTC	CASSQNQETQYF
NA	TRBV2	NA	TRBJ2-7	TGTGCCAGCAGTGGCGGGACCCACAACTACGAGCAGTACTTC	CASSGGTHNYEQYF
NA	TRBV3-1/TRBV3-2	NA	TRBJ1-2	TGTGCCAGCAGCCAAGATTCGGAGGGCAGGGCCGCCTTC	CASSQDSEGRAAF
NA	TRBV7-3	NA	TRBJ2-6	TGTGCCAGCAGCTTTGGTGACGACTCTGGGGCCAACGTCCTGACTTTC	CASSFGDDSGANVLTF
NA	TRBV15	NA	TRBJ2-2	TGTGCCACCAGTGAACGGAACACCGGGGAGCTGTTTTTT	CATSERNTGELFF
NA	TRBV6-2/TRBV6-3	TRBD1	TRBJ1-5	TGTGCCAGCAGTAACCCGGGACAGGGAGATCAGCCCCAGCATTTT	CASSNPGQGDQPQHF
NA	TRBV27	NA	TRBJ1-5	TGTGCCAGCAGTACGATCGGGGGCATCAATCAGCCCCAGCATTTT	CASSTIGGINQPQHF
few	TRBV15	TRBD2	TRBJ2-7	TGTGCCACCAGCAGAGTCGCTAGCGGGAACTCCTACGAGCAGTACTTC	CATSRVASGNSYEQYF
NA	TRBV19	TRBD1	TRBJ2-1	TGTGCCAGTAGTAGCCAGGGGGCACCTTTTGGCAATGAGCAGTTCTTC	CASSSQGAPFGNEQFF
NA	TRBV28	TRBD1	TRBJ2-7	TGTGCCAGCAGTTCCAACCGGGACAGGGGGCCAACTACCTACGAGCAGTACTTC	CASSSNRDRGPTTYEQYF
NA	TRBV11-2	NA	TRBJ1-4	TGTGCCAGCAGTCCGACGTTTTACGGGGCGGCTGAAAAACTGTTTTTT	CASSPTFYGAAEKLFF
NA	TRBV9	NA	TRBJ2-3	TGTGCCAGCAGCGTAGGGCAGGGGAGCACAGATACGCAGTATTTT	CASSVGQGSTDTQYF
NA	TRBV7-3	NA	TRBJ2-1	TGTGCCAGCAGCTTAGACACTCAGGCGGAGCAGTTCTTC	CASSLDTQAEQFF
NA	TRBV7-8	NA	TRBJ2-2	TGTGCCAGCAGCTTAGCCGGGGCCTCTGACACCGGGGAGCTGTTTTTT	CASSLAGASDTGELFF
NA	TRBV7-8	NA	TRBJ2-2	TGTGCCAGCACGACCGGGACATTGAACACCGGGGAGCTGTTTTTT	CASTTGTLNTGELFF
NA	TRBV30	NA	TRBJ2-7	TGTGCCTGGAGTAAGGCGGAAAGGGACGAGCAGTACTTC	CAWSKAERDEQYF
few	TRBV6-5	NA	TRBJ2-1	TGTGCCAGCAGTCCGAGCGGAGCTCCCGGGGAGCAGTTCTTC	CASSPSGAPGEQFF
NA	TRBV2	NA	TRBJ2-3	TGTGCCAGCAACTACCAGCAAAATACGCAGTATTTT	CASNYQQNTQYF